This T cell receptor (beta chain) was retrieved from a study of a mutant IDH1 vaccine in newly diagnosed glioma. Study-wide background: Patients arrived already treated with radiotherapy, temozolomide, or both, most having had both.

This clone appeared a single time. The time point here: baseline, week 1 (first vaccination visit). The treatment: pre-vaccination baseline after standard-of-care therapy. Donor diagnoses consisted of new WHO grade 3 or 4 IDH1-mutant, ATRX-lost astrocytomas. The CDR3 totals 14 residues. Germline lookup yields CDR1 SGHDT and CDR2 YYEEEE. The V gene end was trimmed by 7 bases and the J gene end by 9 bases; junction bases not matched to a gene: 8. The method was immunoSEQ multiplex PCR; TCRdb's version includes in-frame clones alone and lacks a portion of them. The table records 85,000 to 100,000 clones, over 75% of them present only once.

The sample in question was PBMCs, obtained from a glioma patient treated with radiotherapy, temozolomide or both. V is TRBV5-6 and J is TRBJ2-1; TRBD2 agrees at 12 bases. The sequence was obtained from a middle-aged man with glioma. The CDR3 spells CASVLAGGLGEQFF. The CDR3 nucleotides are TGTGCCAGCGTCCTAGCGGGGGGGCTTGGTGAGCAGTTCTTC.